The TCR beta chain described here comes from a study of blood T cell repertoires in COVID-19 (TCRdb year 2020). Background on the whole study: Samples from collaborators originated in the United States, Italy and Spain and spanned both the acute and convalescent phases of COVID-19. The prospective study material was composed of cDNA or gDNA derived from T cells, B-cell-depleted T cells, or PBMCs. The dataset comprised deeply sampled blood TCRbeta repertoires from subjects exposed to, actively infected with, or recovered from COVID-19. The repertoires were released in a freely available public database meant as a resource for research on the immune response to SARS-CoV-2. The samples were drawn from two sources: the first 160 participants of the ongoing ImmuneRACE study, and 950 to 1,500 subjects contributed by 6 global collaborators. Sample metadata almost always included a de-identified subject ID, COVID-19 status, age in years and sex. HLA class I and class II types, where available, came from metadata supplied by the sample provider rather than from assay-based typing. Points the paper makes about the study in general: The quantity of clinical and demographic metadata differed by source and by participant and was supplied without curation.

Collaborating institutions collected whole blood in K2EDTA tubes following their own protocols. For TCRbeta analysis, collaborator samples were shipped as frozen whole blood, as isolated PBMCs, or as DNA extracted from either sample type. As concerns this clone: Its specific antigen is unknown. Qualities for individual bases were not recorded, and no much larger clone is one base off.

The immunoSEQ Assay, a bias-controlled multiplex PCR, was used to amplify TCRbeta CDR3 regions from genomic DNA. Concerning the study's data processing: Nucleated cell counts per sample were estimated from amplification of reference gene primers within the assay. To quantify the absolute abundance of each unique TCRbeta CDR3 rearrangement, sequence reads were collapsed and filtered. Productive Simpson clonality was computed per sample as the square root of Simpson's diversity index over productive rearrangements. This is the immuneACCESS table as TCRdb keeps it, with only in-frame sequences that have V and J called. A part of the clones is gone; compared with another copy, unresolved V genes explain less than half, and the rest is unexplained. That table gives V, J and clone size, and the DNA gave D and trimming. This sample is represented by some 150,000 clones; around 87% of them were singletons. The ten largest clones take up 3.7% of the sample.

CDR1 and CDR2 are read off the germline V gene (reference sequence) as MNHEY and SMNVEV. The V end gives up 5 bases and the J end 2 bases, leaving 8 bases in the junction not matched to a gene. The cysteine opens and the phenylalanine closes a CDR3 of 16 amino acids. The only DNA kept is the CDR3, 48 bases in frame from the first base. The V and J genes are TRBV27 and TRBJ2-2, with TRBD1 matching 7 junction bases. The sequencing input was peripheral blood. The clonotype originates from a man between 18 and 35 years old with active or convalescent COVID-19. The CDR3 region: CASSMRAGGNTGELFF. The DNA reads TGTGCCAGCAGTATGAGGGCAGGGGGAAACACCGGGGAGCTGTTTTTT.